Listed here are 4 T cell receptor beta chains from one sample, sequenced in a study of cytomegalovirus exposure and HLA in healthy donors (dated by TCRdb to between 2016 and 2019). The library was generated by the immunoSEQ multiplex PCR assay. A mixture of 60 forward primers for TCR Vbeta segments and 13 reverse primers for TCR Jbeta segments was used in the multiplex PCR. TCRdb's version of the immuneACCESS table is confined to in-frame rearrangements and falls short of the full clone set. An unresolved V gene accounts for under half of the shortfall where checked; the remainder is of unknown origin. The sample table shows 150,000 to 190,000 clones, and about 88% are seen once. The leading ten clones occupy 2.3% of the sample. The sequenced sample was PBMCs. Source of these receptors: a woman in her late teens or twenties in good health and CMV-seronegative.

The chain is built from TRBV19 and TRBJ2-1; no clear D gene. The V and J ends lost 3 bases and 0 bases respectively, with 9 bases between them. Germline V CDR1 and CDR2: LNHDA, SQIVND (reference sequence). The CDR3 totals 15 residues. The DNA for the CDR3 is TGTGCCAGTAGTATGGCTAGACCCTCCTACAATGAGCAGTTCTTC. It is translated as CASSMARPSYNEQFF.

The genes are TRBV7-2 and TRBJ1-2; perhaps TRBD1 as D (5 bases). Germline assignment: CDR1 SGHTA and CDR2 FQGNSA. The CDR3 is 16 amino acids. V lost 1 base and J 0 bases, leaving 12 bases between the germline ends. The CDR3 DNA sequence: TGTGCCAGCAGCTTAGACAGGAGCCCTTCTAACTATGGCTACACCTTC. Encoded protein: CASSLDRSPSNYGYTF.

The V gene is TRBV5-1, the J gene TRBJ2-7; D not certain. Trimming took 0 bases from V and 9 from J, leaving 13 bases between them. Germline CDR1 reads SGHRS; CDR2 reads YFSETQ. The CDR3 covers 13 residues. CDR3 DNA: TGCGCCAGCAGCTTGGCCTTTCTGTCTGTGCAGTACTTC. Translation gives CASSLAFLSVQYF.

The chain couples TRBV28 to TRBJ2-1; 8 bases match TRBD2. V was clipped by 5 bases and J by 7 bases; unmatched bases: 13. CDR1 and CDR2 from the germline V gene are MDHEN and SYDVKM. The CDR3 contains 16 residues. CDR3 protein: CASSPQLQRELNEQFF. For the CDR3, the DNA is TGTGCCAGCAGTCCCCAATTGCAGCGGGAGTTAAATGAGCAGTTCTTC.